The rows below give T cell receptor beta chains drawn from one sample of a study of regulatory T cells in long-lasting Graves disease. TCRdb re-derived calls from the multiplex PCR reads in MiXCR, one entry per CDR3 protein. In the table there are a few hundred thousand distinct CDR3 sequences, approximately 15% of which are singletons. These data are also associated with another study on T cells in Graves' hyperthyroidism and ophthalmopathy.

The sample in question was peripheral blood mononuclear cells (PBMCs), obtained at new diagnosis, from a patient treated with antithyroid drugs. The source of these receptors is a man aged 35 to 55 with Graves disease. Both conserved end residues are part of each CDR3. The D gene is left open where the match is weak. Only some rows state a clone size, as once, few, many or a class for expanded clones.

clone_size,v_call,d_call,j_call,cdr3_aa,cdr3_nt
many,TRBV11-2,-,TRBJ2-7,CASSLGREYEQYF,TGTGCCAGCAGCTTAGGCAGGGAATACGAGCAGTACTTC
many,TRBV28,-,TRBJ1-4,CAGRTSPNEKLFF,TGTGCCGGAAGGACGAGTCCTAATGAAAAACTGTTTTTT
-,TRBV20-1,-,TRBJ2-7,CSAREPIYVYLHF,TGCAGTGCTAGAGAACCGATCTATGTTTACCTTCACTTC
-,TRBV12-3/TRBV12-4,-,TRBJ2-7,CASSKTGGGVGGREQYF,TGTGCCAGCAGCAAAACTGGGGGAGGTGTTGGGGGCCGCGAGCAGTACTTC
many,TRBV2,-,TRBJ2-7,CASRSQLSSYEQYF,TGTGCCAGCAGATCGCAACTTAGCTCCTACGAGCAGTACTTC
few,TRBV4-2,TRBD2,TRBJ2-3,CASSQASGLAGRGDTQYF,TGTGCCAGCAGCCAAGCTTCGGGACTAGCCGGGAGGGGTGATACGCAGTATTTT
many,TRBV28,TRBD2,TRBJ2-2,CASSLGLAGERAGELFF,TGTGCCAGCAGTCTGGGACTAGCGGGGGAACGGGCCGGGGAGCTGTTTTTT
-,TRBV18,-,TRBJ1-1,CASSPPPDTEAFF,TGTGCCAGCTCACCCCCGCCCGACACTGAAGCTTTCTTT
many,TRBV30,TRBD2,TRBJ2-5,CAWNPLGTTPQETQYF,TGTGCCTGGAACCCGCTCGGGACTACCCCTCAAGAGACCCAGTACTTC
few,TRBV24-1,TRBD2,TRBJ2-3,CATSGAGGRTDTQYF,TGTGCCACCAGTGGAGCGGGGGGAAGGACAGATACGCAGTATTTT
few,TRBV18,-,TRBJ1-4,CASSPRDPNEKLFF,TGTGCCAGCTCACCCAGGGACCCCAATGAAAAACTGTTTTTT
many,TRBV6-2/TRBV6-3,-,TRBJ2-1,CASSEQGRGNEQFF,TGTGCCAGCAGTGAGCAGGGACGGGGTAATGAGCAGTTCTTC
many,TRBV27,-,TRBJ2-3,CASALGGAPSTDTQYF,TGTGCCAGCGCCTTGGGGGGGGCCCCTAGCACAGATACGCAGTATTTT
many,TRBV6-1,-,TRBJ2-7,CASRDRRRFYEQYF,TGTGCCAGCAGGGACAGAAGGCGATTCTACGAGCAGTACTTC
many,TRBV5-1,TRBD1,TRBJ2-7,CASSFPGQGAFEQYF,TGCGCCAGCAGCTTCCCTGGACAGGGGGCCTTCGAGCAGTACTTC
many,TRBV27,TRBD1,TRBJ1-6,CASSQSPGGRSSYNSPLHF,TGTGCCAGCAGTCAGTCCCCAGGGGGACGAAGCTCCTATAATTCACCCCTCCACTTT
many,TRBV11-1,-,TRBJ1-1,CASSLSAMNTEAFF,TGTGCCAGCAGCTTAAGTGCAATGAACACTGAAGCTTTCTTT